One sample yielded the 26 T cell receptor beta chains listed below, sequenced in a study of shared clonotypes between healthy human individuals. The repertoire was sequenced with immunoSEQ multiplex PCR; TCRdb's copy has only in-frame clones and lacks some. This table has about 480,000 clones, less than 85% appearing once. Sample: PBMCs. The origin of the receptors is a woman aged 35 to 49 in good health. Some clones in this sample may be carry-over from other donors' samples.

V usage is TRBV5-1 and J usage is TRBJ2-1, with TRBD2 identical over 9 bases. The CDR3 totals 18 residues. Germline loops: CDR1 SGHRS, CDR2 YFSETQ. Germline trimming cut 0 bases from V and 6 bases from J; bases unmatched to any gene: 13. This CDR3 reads CASSLAGSLAGGRNEQFF. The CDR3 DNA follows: TGCGCCAGCAGCTTGGCAGGTTCTCTCGCGGGAGGGCGCAATGAGCAGTTCTTC.

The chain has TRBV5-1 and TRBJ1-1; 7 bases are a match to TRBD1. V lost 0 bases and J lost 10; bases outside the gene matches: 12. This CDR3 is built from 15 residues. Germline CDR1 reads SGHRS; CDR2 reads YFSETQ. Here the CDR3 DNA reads TGCGCCAGCAGCTTGGCCGCAGGGGGGACCCGTGGAGCTTTCTTT. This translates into CASSLAAGGTRGAFF.

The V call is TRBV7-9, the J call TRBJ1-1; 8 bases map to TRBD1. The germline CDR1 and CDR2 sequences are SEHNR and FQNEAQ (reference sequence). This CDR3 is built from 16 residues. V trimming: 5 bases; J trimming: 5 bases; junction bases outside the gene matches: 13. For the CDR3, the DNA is TGTGCCAGCAGCCCCCAAAACACAGGGGGATGGACTGAAGCTTTCTTT. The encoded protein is CASSPQNTGGWTEAFF.

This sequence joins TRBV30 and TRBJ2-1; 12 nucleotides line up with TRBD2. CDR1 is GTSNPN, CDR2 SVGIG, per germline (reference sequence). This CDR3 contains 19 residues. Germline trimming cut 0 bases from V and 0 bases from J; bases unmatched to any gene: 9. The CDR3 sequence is CAWSVLGTSGSSSYNEQFF. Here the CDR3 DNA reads TGTGCCTGGAGTGTGCTTGGGACTAGCGGGTCAAGCTCCTACAATGAGCAGTTCTTC.

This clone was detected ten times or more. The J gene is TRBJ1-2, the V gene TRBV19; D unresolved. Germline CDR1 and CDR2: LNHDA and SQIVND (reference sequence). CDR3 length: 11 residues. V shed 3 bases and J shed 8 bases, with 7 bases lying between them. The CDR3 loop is CASSMLSGYTF. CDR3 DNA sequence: TGTGCCAGTAGTATGCTGTCCGGCTACACCTTC. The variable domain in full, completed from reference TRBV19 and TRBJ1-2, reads DGGITQSPKYLFRKEGQNVTLSCEQNLNHDAMYWYRQDPGQGLRLIYYSQIVNDFQKGDIAEGYSVSREKKESFPLTVTSAQKNPTAFYLCASSMLSGYTFGSGTRLTVV.

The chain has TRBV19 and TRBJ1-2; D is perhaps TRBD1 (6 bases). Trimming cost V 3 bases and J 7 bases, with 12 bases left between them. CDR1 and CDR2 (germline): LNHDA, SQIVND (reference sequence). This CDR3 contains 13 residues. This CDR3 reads CASSIRGQGGYTF. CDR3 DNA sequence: TGTGCCAGTAGTATTCGGGGGCAGGGTGGCTACACCTTC.

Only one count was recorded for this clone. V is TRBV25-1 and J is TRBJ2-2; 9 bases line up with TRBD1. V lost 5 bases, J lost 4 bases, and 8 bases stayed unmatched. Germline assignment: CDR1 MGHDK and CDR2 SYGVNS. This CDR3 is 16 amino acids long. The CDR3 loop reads CASSTTGTGITGELFF. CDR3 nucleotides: TGTGCCAGCAGTACAACCGGGACAGGGATCACCGGGGAGCTGTTTTTT.

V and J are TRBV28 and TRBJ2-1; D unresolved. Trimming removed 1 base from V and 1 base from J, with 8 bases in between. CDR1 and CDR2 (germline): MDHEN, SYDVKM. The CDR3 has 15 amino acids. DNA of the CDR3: TGTGCCAGCAGTTTATCGATAGGGTCCTACAATGAGCAGTTCTTC. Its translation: CASSLSIGSYNEQFF.

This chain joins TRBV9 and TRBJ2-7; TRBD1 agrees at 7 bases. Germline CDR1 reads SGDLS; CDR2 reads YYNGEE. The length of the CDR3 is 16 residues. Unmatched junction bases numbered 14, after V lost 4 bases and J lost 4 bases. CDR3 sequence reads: CASSIRTGRFEYEQYF. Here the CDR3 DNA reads TGTGCCAGCAGCATTAGGACAGGTCGATTTGAATACGAGCAGTACTTC. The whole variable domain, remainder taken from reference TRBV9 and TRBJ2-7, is DSGVTQTPKHLITATGQRVTLRCSPRSGDLSVYWYQQSLDQGLQFLIQYYNGEERAKGNILERFSAQQFPDLHSELNLSSLELGDSALYFCASSIRTGRFEYEQYFGPGTRLTVT.

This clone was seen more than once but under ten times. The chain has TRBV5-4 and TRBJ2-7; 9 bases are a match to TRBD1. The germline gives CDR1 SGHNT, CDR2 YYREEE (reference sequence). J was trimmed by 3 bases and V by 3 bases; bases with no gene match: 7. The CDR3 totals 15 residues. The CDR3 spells CASSSTGTGLYEQYF. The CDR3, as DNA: TGTGCCAGCAGCTCTACCGGGACAGGGCTCTACGAGCAGTACTTC.

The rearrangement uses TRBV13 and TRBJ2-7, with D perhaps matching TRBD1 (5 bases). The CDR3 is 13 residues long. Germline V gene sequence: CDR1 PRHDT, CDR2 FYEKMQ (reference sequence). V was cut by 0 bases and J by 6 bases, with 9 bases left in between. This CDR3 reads CASSLGRQGEQYF. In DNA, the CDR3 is TGTGCCAGCAGCTTAGGCCGGCAGGGCGAGCAGTACTTC.

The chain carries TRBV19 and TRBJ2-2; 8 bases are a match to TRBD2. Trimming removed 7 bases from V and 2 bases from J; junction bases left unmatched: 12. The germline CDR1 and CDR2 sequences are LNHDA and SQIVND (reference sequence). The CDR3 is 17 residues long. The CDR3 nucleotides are TGTGCCAGTACGACCGCGCGACTAGCGACAAACACCGGGGAGCTGTTTTTT. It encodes CASTTARLATNTGELFF.

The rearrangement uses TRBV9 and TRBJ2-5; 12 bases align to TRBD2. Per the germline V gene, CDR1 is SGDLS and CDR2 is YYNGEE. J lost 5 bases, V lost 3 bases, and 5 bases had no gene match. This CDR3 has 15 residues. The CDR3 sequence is CASSAQLAGGETQYF. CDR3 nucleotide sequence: TGTGCCAGCAGCGCCCAACTAGCGGGAGGTGAGACCCAGTACTTC.

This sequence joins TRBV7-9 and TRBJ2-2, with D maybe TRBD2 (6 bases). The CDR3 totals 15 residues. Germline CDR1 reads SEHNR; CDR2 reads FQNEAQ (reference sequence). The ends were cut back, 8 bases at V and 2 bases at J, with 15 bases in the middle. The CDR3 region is CASLRGAGNTGELFF. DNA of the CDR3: TGTGCCAGCCTTAGAGGAGCGGGTAACACCGGGGAGCTGTTTTTT.

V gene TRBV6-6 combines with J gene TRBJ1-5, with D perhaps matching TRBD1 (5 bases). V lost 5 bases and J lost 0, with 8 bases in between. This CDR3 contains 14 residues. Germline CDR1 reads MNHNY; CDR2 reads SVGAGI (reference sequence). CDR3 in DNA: TGTGCCAGCAGTGACAGCAATAGCAATCAGCCCCAGCATTTT. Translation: CASSDSNSNQPQHF.

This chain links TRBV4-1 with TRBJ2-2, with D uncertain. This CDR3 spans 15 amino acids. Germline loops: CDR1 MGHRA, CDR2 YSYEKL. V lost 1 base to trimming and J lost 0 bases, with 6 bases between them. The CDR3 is CASSQVTANTGELFF. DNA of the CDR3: TGCGCCAGCAGCCAAGTAACAGCGAACACCGGGGAGCTGTTTTTT.

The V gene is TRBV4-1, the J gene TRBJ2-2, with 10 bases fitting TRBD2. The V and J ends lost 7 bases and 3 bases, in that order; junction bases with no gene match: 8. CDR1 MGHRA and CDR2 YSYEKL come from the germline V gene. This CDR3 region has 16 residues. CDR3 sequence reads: CASTRGLADHTGELFF. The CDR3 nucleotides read TGCGCCAGCACTCGAGGACTAGCGGACCACACCGGGGAGCTGTTTTTT.

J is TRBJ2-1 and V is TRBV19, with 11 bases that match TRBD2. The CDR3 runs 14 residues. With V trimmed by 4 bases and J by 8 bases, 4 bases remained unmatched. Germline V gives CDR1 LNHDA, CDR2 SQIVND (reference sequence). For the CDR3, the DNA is TGTGCCAGTAGTAGGCTAGCGGGAGGAGATGAGCAGTTCTTC. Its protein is CASSRLAGGDEQFF.

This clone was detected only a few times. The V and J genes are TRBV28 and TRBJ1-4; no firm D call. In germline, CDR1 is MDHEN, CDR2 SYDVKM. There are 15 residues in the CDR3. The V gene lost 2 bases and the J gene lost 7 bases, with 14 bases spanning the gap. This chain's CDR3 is CASSLPWPGAEKLFF. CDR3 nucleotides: TGTGCCAGCAGTTTACCCTGGCCAGGTGCTGAAAAACTGTTTTTT. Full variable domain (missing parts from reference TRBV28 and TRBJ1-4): DVKVTQSSRYLVKRTGEKVFLECVQDMDHENMFWYRQDPGLGLRLIYFSYDVKMKEKGDIPEGYSVSREKKERFSLILESASTNQTSMYLCASSLPWPGAEKLFFGSGTQLSVL.

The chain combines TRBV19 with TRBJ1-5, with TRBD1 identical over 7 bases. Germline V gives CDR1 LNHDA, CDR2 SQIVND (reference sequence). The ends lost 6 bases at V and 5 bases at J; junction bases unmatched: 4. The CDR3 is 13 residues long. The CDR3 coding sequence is TGTGCCAGTAGCTCAGGGGGGTATCAGCCCCAGCATTTT. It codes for CASSSGGYQPQHF.

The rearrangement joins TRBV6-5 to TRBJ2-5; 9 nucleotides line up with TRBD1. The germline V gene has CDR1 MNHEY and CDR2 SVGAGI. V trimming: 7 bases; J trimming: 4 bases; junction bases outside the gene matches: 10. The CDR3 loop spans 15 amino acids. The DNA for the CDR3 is TGTGCCAGCACCCCACAGGGGGCGCTTGTAGAGACCCAGTACTTC. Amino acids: CASTPQGALVETQYF.

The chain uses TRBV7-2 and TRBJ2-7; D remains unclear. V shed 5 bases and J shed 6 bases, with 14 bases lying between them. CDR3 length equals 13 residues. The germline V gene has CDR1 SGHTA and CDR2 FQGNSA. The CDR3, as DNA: TGTGCCAGCAGCCACAACACCGTGGGCGAGCAGTACTTC. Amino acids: CASSHNTVGEQYF.

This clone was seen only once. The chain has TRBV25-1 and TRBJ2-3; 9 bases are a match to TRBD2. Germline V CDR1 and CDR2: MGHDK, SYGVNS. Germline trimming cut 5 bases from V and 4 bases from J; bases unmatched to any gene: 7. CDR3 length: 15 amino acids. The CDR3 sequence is CASSRASGAADTQYF. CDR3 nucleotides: TGTGCCAGCAGTCGAGCTAGCGGGGCGGCAGATACGCAGTATTTT.

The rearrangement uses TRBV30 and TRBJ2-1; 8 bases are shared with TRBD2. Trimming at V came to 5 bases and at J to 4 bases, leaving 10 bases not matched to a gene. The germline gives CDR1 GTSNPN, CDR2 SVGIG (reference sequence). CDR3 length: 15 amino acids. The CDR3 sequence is CAWQSTSVFYNEQFF. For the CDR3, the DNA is TGTGCCTGGCAGTCGACTAGCGTTTTTTACAATGAGCAGTTCTTC.

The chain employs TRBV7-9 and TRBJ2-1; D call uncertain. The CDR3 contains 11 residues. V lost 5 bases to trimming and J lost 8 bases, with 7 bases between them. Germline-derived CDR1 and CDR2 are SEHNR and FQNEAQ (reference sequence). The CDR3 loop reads CASSEEYEQFF. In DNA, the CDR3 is TGTGCCAGCAGCGAGGAATATGAGCAGTTCTTC.

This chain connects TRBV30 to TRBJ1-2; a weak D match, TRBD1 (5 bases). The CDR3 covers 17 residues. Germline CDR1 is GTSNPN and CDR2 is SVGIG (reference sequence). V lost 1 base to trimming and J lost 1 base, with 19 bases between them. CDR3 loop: CAWSAHLRADNNYGYTF. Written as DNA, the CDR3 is TGTGCCTGGAGTGCCCACCTCCGGGCGGACAATAACTATGGCTACACCTTC. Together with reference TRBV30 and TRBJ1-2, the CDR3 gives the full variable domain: SQTIHQWPATLVQPVGSPLSLECTVEGTSNPNLYWYRQAAGRGLQLLFYSVGIGQISSEVPQNLSASRPQDRQFILSSKKLLLSDSGFYLCAWSAHLRADNNYGYTFGSGTRLTVV.